This T cell receptor beta chain was recorded in a study of tumor-infiltrating lymphocytes in primary liver carcinoma. Study details: The patients, men and women alike, were aged 30 to 69 years. Productive TCRbeta read counts per sample ran from roughly 3.65 to 7.13 million and were similar across tissue types.

The CDR3 covers 14 residues. The germline V gene encodes CDR1 MDHEN and CDR2 SYDVKM. From approximately 490 ng total RNA, TCR beta cDNA was generated with a primer in the constant region. Generation of the TCR beta libraries relied on three nested multiplex PCR rounds using slightly modified ARM-PCR. The first two PCR rounds, roughly 10 cycles each, used TRBV1-TRBV30 forward primers and a C-beta reverse primer. TCRdb re-called the multiplex PCR reads with MiXCR, one entry per CDR3 protein. Among approximately 110,000 distinct CDR3 sequences listed, approximately 82% were seen once. In regard to this clonotype: At one boundary the junction diverges from the germline segment, which might be a read error.

Bulk tissue was left unsorted, and RNA and DNA were co-extracted from 20-30 mg of it. No patient had received treatment, and all had chronic HBV infection. Five separate regions per tumor were sampled. The sequenced sample was liver tumor tissue from sampling region 3. Subset in this sample: tumor region T3, left-lateral pole. The rearrangement uses TRBV28 and TRBJ1-1, with a weak D call TRBD1 (5 bases). This sequence was found in a man between 35 and 55 years old with primary liver carcinoma and hepatitis B virus infection. The CDR3 DNA reads as TGTGCCAGCAGTCTAGTGGGGGAGAACACTGAAGATTTCTTT. This codes for CASSLVGENTEDFF.